This T cell receptor (beta chain) was found in a study of CD8+CD57+ T cells in acquired aplastic anemia. About the research overall: Recorded DNA amounts for sorted CD4+ and CD8+ cells had an average of around 3.5 ug.

All patients picked for sequencing had shown, by flow cytometry, an expansion of CD8+CD57+ cells. Every patient had severe acquired aplastic anemia. Germline V gives CDR1 SQVTM, CDR2 ANQGSEA. Trimming removed 4 bases at V and 5 bases at J, with 8 bases between. The CDR3 loop spans 11 amino acids. TCR beta VDJ combinations and CDR3 sequences were profiled from genomic DNA. TCRdb passed the reads through MiXCR, listing each CDR3 protein once. The repertoire has 200,000 to 250,000 distinct CDR3 sequences, about 62% of them found once; the top ten carry roughly three fifths. The sequence was obtained from a human donor with aplastic anemia. Source material: sorted CD4+, CD8+, or CD8+CD57+ T cells (not recorded which) from PBMCs. V gene TRBV29-1 combines with J gene TRBJ2-5; perhaps TRBD2 as D (6 bases). The CDR3 loop reads CSVGSGETQYF. The CDR3 coding sequence is TGCAGCGTTGGGAGCGGGGAGACCCAGTACTTC.